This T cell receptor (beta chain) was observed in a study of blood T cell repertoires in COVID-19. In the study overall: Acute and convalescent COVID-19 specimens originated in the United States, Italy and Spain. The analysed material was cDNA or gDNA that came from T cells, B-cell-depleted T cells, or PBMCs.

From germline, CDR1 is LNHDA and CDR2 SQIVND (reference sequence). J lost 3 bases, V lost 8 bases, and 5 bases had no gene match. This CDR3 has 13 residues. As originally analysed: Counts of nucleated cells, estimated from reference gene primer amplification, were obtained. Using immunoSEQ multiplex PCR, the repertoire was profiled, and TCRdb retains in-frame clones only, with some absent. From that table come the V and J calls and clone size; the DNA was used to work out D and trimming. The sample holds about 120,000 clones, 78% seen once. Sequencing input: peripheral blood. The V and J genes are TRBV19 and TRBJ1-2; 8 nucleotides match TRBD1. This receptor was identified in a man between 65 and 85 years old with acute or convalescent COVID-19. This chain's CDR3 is CASGDRGDYGYTF. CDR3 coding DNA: TGTGCCAGTGGTGACAGGGGCGACTATGGCTACACCTTC. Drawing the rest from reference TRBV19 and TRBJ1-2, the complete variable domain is DGGITQSPKYLFRKEGQNVTLSCEQNLNHDAMYWYRQDPGQGLRLIYYSQIVNDFQKGDIAEGYSVSREKKESFPLTVTSAQKNPTAFYLCASGDRGDYGYTFGSGTRLTVV.